This TCR beta chain was identified during a study of cytomegalovirus exposure and HLA in healthy donors. Study-level information: Around 77% of 350 to 400 genotyped donors fell in the Caucasian-associated ancestry cluster.

PCR used 60 Vbeta primers and 13 Jbeta primers. The data were produced by immunoSEQ multiplex PCR, yet TCRdb's version contains in-frame clones alone and is incomplete. The sample records about 180,000 clones, around 75% being singletons. Overall study results and limits: Common viral pathogens (according to a later analysis) appeared linked to several of the most significant clusters. Associated with cytomegalovirus, according to the listing, were 150 to 200 TCR beta chains.

At the time of sampling, donors were nominally healthy, though unrecorded immune exposures were likely. As regards this clone: Its antigen remains unidentified.

V lost 6 bases and J lost 7, with 16 bases in between. The CDR3 is 14 amino acids. Germline loops: CDR1 MNHEY, CDR2 SVGAGI. Sequencing was done on a sample of PBMCs. This sequence originates from a male donor in good health and CMV-seronegative. The gene calls are TRBV6-5 and TRBJ1-5; perhaps TRBD1 as D (5 bases). The CDR3 DNA sequence: TGTGCCAGCAGCGATGGGCAGGGCCAACAGCCCCAGCATTTT. Its protein is CASSDGQGQQPQHF.